The rows below give T cell receptor beta chains drawn from one sample of a study of blood T cell repertoires in COVID-19. Data came from immunoSEQ multiplex PCR; TCRdb stores just in-frame clones and leaves some out. This table has fewer than 200,000 clones, about four fifths appearing once. The sample was peripheral blood. These receptors were taken from a woman in her sixties or seventies with COVID-19, enrolled during active disease. Both conserved end residues are part of each CDR3. Fields, in order: V gene, CDR3 length, J gene, CDR3 protein.

>TRBV10-3|13|TRBJ1-3
CAIKRGSGNTIYF
>TRBV5-4|13|TRBJ2-7
CASSLARDYEQYF
>TRBV28|19|TRBJ2-7
CASSFSRAGVSLSSYEQYF
>TRBV18|14|TRBJ1-2
CASSPPTGLYGYTF
>TRBV28|15|TRBJ1-5
CASSPRVFSNQPQHF
>TRBV10-1|11|TRBJ2-2
CASSRTGELFF
>TRBV6-5|15|TRBJ2-3
CASSYSMAVEGTQYF
>TRBV5-5|13|TRBJ2-7
CASSLGFPGEQYF
>TRBV28|11|TRBJ1-2
CASSLTGSYTF
>TRBV3-1/TRBV3-2|15|TRBJ2-7
CASSQVLGHYYEQYF
>TRBV28|13|TRBJ1-5
CASSLPGGQPQHF
>TRBV11-3|13|TRBJ2-4
CASSPRDMDIQYF